Listed below are T cell receptor beta chains from one sample, sequenced in a study of CD8+ T cells in alopecia areata. The table came from immunoSEQ multiplex PCR; TCRdb's copy has only in-frame clones and leaves some out. The top ten hold around 3.9% of the sample, which has about 14,000 clones, approximately 58% seen once. What was sequenced was CD4+ Tregs sorted from blood. Source of these receptors: a human donor with alopecia areata. The CDR3 runs from the conserved cysteine through the conserved F or W. A D gene is named only where the DNA matches it firmly. Rows may omit the clone size; those that give it use once, few, many or a size class.

few,-,TRBJ2-5,TRBV28,TGTGCCAGCAGGCGTCACCCAATTCTCCAGATAGCAACCCAAGAGACCCAGTACTTC,CASRRHPILQIATQETQYF
-,-,TRBJ2-1,TRBV15,TGTGCCACCAGCCGTGGACTCCTTCAGGGCAATGAGCAGTTCTTC,CATSRGLLQGNEQFF
once,-,TRBJ2-2,TRBV12-5,TGTGCTAGTGGTACAGGACCCGGGGAGCTGTTTTTT,CASGTGPGELFF
-,-,TRBJ2-2,TRBV5-4,TGTGCCAGCAGCTTGGTGGCCAGGGTGGGCACCGGGGAGCTGTTTTTT,CASSLVARVGTGELFF
-,-,TRBJ2-3,TRBV27,TGTGCCAGCAGTCTCGCGTGGGGGGAGACAGATACGCAGTATTTT,CASSLAWGETDTQYF
-,-,TRBJ1-1,TRBV7-2,TGTGCCAGCAGCTTACTCCGGAGAGGTTGGACTGAAGCTTTCTTT,CASSLLRRGWTEAFF
-,-,TRBJ2-7,TRBV5-1,TGCGCCAGCAGGGGGAGGATCGGCATGTCCTACGAGCAGTACTTC,CASRGRIGMSYEQYF
once,-,TRBJ1-3,TRBV6-6,TGTGCCAGCAATACAGTCGTCACCGGCGGAAACACCATATATTTT,CASNTVVTGGNTIYF
few,-,TRBJ2-5,TRBV9,TGTGCCAGCAGCGTAGCCCTCCTAGGACCCCAAGAGACCCAGTACTTC,CASSVALLGPQETQYF
-,TRBD1,TRBJ2-3,TRBV5-1,TGCGCCAGCAGCTTGGCCCGACAGGGGCTGGGCACAGATACGCAGTATTTT,CASSLARQGLGTDTQYF
-,-,TRBJ1-1,TRBV4-1,TGCGCCAGCAGCCAGGAGGACCGAAGTGAAGCTTTCTTT,CASSQEDRSEAFF
-,-,TRBJ2-1,TRBV5-1,TGCGCCAGCAGTCCCGCCCGATCCTCCTACAATGAGCAGTTCTTC,CASSPARSSYNEQFF
-,-,TRBJ1-3,TRBV30,TGTGCCTGCCTACAGGGATCTGGAAACACCATATATTTT,CACLQGSGNTIYF
-,-,TRBJ2-5,TRBV6-1,TGTGCCAGCAGTGAATTACGGCAGTACCAAGAGACCCAGTACTTC,CASSELRQYQETQYF
few,-,TRBJ2-5,TRBV7-8,TGTGCCAGCAGCTTCAATCCTATCCAAGAGACCCAGTACTTC,CASSFNPIQETQYF
-,TRBD1,TRBJ1-2,TRBV6-1,TGTGCCAGCAGTGACCTCGGACAGGCGACAGGCTACACCTTC,CASSDLGQATGYTF
few,TRBD1,TRBJ2-7,TRBV28,TGTGCCAGCAGAGCACAGGGGGGTAAGCAGTACTTC,CASRAQGGKQYF
-,TRBD2,TRBJ2-7,TRBV5-4,TGTGCCAGCAGCCTTGGAGGACTAGCGGGGTTCGGGCGCGAGCAGTACTTC,CASSLGGLAGFGREQYF
few,TRBD1,TRBJ1-1,TRBV29-1,TGCAGCGTTGAGACAGGGGTGGGTACTGAAGCTTTCTTT,CSVETGVGTEAFF
-,TRBD1,TRBJ2-7,TRBV2,TGTGCCAGCAGTGTGGGTCAGGACAGGGGCTACGAGCAGTACTTC,CASSVGQDRGYEQYF
-,TRBD1,TRBJ2-7,TRBV7-9,TGTGCCAGCAGCTTAGCGTTAACAGGGGTAGTGTACGAGCAGTACTTC,CASSLALTGVVYEQYF
medium-sized,TRBD2,TRBJ2-3,TRBV7-2,TGTGCCAGCAAACCAACTAGCGGAGTGGGGGATACGCAGTATTTT,CASKPTSGVGDTQYF
-,TRBD2,TRBJ2-1,TRBV9,TGTGCCAGCAGCCTCGGGACTAGCCCATCCTACAATGAGCAGTTCTTC,CASSLGTSPSYNEQFF
medium-sized,TRBD1,TRBJ1-3,TRBV28,TGTGCCAGCAGCCCACTGGGACAGGGCAACACCATATATTTT,CASSPLGQGNTIYF
-,-,TRBJ1-4,TRBV7-6,TGTGCCAGCAGCCCACTACTCGGTGAAAAACTGTTTTTT,CASSPLLGEKLFF
-,TRBD1,TRBJ1-5,TRBV6-1,TGTGCCAGCAGGCCGGGACAGGGGTGGGAGCCCCAGCATTTT,CASRPGQGWEPQHF
-,-,TRBJ1-1,TRBV6-1,TGTGCCAGCAGCAGTCCGGCGAACACTGAAGCTTTCTTT,CASSSPANTEAFF
once,-,TRBJ2-7,TRBV7-3,TGTGCCAGCAGCTACGCCCCGGGCCTCTTCTACGAGCAGTACTTC,CASSYAPGLFYEQYF
-,-,TRBJ1-3,TRBV6-5,TGTGCCAGCAGTCACTCTGGAAACACCATATATTTT,CASSHSGNTIYF